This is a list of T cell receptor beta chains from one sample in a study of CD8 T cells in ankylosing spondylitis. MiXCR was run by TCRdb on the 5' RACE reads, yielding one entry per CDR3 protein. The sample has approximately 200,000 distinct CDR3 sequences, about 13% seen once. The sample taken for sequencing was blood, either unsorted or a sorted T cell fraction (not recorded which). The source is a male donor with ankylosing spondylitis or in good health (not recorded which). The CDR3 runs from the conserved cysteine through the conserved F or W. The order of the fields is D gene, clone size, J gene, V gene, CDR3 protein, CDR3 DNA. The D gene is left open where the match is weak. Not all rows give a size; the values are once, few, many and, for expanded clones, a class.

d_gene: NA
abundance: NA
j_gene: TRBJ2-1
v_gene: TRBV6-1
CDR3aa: CASNTGTQGKDEQFF
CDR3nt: TGTGCCAGCAATACCGGGACCCAGGGTAAGGATGAGCAGTTCTTC

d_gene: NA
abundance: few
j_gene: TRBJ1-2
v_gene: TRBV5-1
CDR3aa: CASSLLEGLDYTF
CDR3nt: TGCGCCAGCAGCCTCCTCGAGGGTTTGGACTACACCTTC

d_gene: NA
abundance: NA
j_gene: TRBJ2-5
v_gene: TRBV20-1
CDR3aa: CSARSRTQETQYF
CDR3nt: TGCAGTGCTAGAAGCCGAACCCAAGAGACCCAGTACTTC

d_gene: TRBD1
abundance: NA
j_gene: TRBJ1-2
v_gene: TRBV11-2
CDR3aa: CASSLTPGTVYGYTF
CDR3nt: TGTGCCAGCAGCCTCACCCCCGGGACAGTCTATGGCTACACCTTC

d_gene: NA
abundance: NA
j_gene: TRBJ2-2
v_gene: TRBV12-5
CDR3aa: CASGLELYGELFF
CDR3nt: TGTGCTAGTGGTTTGGAACTGTACGGGGAGCTGTTTTTT

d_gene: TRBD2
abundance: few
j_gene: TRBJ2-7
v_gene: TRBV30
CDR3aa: CAWRTSGTYEQYF
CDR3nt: TGTGCCTGGAGGACTAGCGGAACCTACGAGCAGTACTTC

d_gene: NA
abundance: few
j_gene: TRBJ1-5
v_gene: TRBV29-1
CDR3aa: CSVEAGDGNQPQHF
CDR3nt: TGCAGCGTTGAAGCAGGGGATGGCAATCAGCCCCAGCATTTT

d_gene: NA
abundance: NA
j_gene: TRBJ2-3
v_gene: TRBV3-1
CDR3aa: CASSPYRADTQYF
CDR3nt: TGTGCCAGCAGCCCATACAGGGCAGATACGCAGTATTTT

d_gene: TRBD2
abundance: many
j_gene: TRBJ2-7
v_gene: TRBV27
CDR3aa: CASSLAGGPNEQYF
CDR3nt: TGTGCCAGCAGTTTGGCGGGAGGGCCTAACGAGCAGTACTTC

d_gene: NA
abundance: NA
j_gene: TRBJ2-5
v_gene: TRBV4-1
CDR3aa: CASSQLQGTETQYF
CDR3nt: TGCGCCAGCAGCCAATTACAGGGAACCGAGACCCAGTACTTC

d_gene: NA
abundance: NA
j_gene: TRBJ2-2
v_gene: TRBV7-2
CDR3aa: CASSLPPGNTGELFF
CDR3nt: TGTGCCAGCAGCTTACCCCCCGGGAACACCGGGGAGCTGTTTTTT

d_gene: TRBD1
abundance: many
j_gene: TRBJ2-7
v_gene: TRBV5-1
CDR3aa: CASSLGTGGPYEQYF
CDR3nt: TGCGCCAGCAGCTTGGGGACAGGTGGTCCCTACGAGCAGTACTTC

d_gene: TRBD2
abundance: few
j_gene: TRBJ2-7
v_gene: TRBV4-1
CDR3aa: CASSQGGGPRDEQYF
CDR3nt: TGCGCCAGCAGCCAAGGGGGGGGTCCTCGGGACGAGCAGTACTTC

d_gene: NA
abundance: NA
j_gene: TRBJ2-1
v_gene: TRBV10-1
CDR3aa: CASNTDFFPLYTYEQFF
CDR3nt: TGCGCCAGCAACACCGACTTCTTTCCTCTTTACACATATGAGCAGTTCTTC

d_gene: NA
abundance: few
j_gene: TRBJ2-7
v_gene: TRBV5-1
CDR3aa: CASRDPAGVSYEQYF
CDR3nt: TGCGCCAGCAGGGACCCGGCTGGGGTTTCCTACGAGCAGTACTTC

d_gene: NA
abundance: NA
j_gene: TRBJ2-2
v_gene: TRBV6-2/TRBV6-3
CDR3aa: CASSYWDGANTGELFF
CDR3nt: TGTGCCAGCAGTTACTGGGACGGCGCGAACACCGGGGAGCTGTTTTTT

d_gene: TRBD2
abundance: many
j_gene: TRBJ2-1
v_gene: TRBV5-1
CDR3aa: CASSSGLAGGYNEQFF
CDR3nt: TGCGCCAGCAGCTCCGGACTAGCGGGGGGTTACAATGAGCAGTTCTTC

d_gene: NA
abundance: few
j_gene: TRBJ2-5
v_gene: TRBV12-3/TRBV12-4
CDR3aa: CASSLENRGWVGETQYF
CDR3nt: TGTGCCAGCAGTTTAGAGAACCGAGGGTGGGTGGGAGAGACCCAGTACTTC

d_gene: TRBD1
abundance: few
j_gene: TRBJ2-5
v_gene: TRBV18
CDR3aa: CASSPLPGQQETQYF
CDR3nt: TGTGCCAGCTCACCACTTCCGGGACAGCAAGAGACCCAGTACTTC

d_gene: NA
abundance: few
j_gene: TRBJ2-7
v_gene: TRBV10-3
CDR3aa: CAIRDPTSYEQYF
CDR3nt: TGTGCCATCCGGGACCCAACTTCCTACGAGCAGTACTTC

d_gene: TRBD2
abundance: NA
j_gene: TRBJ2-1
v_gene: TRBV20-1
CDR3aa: CSAPAGGYNEQFF
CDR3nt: TGCAGTGCCCCAGCGGGGGGTTACAATGAGCAGTTCTTC

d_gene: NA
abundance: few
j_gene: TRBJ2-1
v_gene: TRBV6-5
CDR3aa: CASRAGEARFF
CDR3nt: TGTGCCAGCAGGGCAGGGGAAGCCAGGTTCTTC

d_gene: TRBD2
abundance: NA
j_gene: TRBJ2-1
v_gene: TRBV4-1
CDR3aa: CASSQGPGTSGGSSYNEQFF
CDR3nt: TGCGCCAGCAGCCAAGGGCCCGGGACTAGCGGGGGGAGCTCCTACAATGAGCAGTTCTTC

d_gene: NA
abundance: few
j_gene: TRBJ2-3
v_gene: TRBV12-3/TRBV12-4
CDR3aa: CASSPDGTSTDTQYF
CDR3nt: TGTGCCAGCAGCCCGGACGGAACTAGCACAGATACGCAGTATTTT

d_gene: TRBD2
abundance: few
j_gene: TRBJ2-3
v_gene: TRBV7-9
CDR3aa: CASSFGLAGGPPDTQYF
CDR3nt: TGTGCCAGCAGCTTCGGACTAGCGGGGGGGCCGCCAGATACGCAGTATTTT

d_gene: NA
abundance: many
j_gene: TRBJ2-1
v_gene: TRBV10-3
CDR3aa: CAISDPPGPTYNEQFF
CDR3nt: TGTGCCATCAGTGACCCCCCGGGACCCACCTACAATGAGCAGTTCTTC

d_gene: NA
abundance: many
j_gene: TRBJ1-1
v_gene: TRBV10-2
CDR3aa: CASSFTYTEAFF
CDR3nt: TGCGCCAGCAGTTTTACATACACTGAAGCTTTCTTT

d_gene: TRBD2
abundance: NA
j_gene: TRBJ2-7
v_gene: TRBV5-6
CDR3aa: CASTASGSSEQYF
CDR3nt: TGTGCCAGCACCGCTAGCGGGAGCAGTGAGCAGTACTTC

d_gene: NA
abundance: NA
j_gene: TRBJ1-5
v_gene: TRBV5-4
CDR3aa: CASSFGTYSNQPQHF
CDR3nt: TGTGCCAGCAGCTTCGGGACGTATAGCAATCAGCCCCAGCATTTT

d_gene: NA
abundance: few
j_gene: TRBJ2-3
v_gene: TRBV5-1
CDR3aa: CASSLGDKQYF
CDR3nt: TGCGCCAGCAGCTTGGGAGATAAGCAGTATTTT

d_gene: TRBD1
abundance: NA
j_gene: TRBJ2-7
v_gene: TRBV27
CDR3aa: CASSFIAGTGAYEQYF
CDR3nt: TGTGCCAGCAGTTTCATCGCCGGGACAGGGGCCTACGAGCAGTACTTC

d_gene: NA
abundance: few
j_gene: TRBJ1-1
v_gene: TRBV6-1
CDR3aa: CASSDLQRLNTEAFF
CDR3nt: TGTGCCAGCAGTGACTTACAGCGGCTGAACACTGAAGCTTTCTTT

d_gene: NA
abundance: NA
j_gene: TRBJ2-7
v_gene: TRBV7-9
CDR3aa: CASSRGEGARAYEQYF
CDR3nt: TGTGCCAGCAGCCGGGGTGAAGGGGCTAGGGCCTACGAGCAGTACTTC

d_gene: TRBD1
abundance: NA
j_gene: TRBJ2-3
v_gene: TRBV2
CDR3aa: CASSSDRDDTQYF
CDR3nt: TGTGCCAGCAGTTCGGACAGGGACGATACGCAGTATTTT

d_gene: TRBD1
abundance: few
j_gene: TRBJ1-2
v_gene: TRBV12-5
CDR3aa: CASGLGTGNYGYTF
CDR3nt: TGTGCTAGTGGTTTGGGGACAGGGAACTATGGCTACACCTTC

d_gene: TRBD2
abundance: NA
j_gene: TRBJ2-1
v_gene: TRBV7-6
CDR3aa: CASSLLAGEGIEQFF
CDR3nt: TGTGCCAGCAGCTTACTAGCGGGAGAAGGTATTGAGCAGTTCTTC

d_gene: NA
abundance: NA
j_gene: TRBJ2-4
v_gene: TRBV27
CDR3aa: CASGLSRGGDAKNIQYF
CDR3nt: TGTGCCAGCGGCCTCTCCCGGGGCGGGGATGCCAAAAACATTCAGTACTTC

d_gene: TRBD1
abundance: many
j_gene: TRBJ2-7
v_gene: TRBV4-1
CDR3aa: CASSQDGQEPYEQYF
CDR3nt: TGCGCCAGCAGCCAAGATGGACAGGAGCCTTACGAGCAGTACTTC

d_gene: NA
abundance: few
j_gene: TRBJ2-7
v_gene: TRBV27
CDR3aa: CASSLSGRREQYF
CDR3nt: TGTGCCAGCAGTTTATCGGGGAGGAGGGAGCAGTACTTC

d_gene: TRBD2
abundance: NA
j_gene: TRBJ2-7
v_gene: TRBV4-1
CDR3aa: CASSQEAGLAYEQYF
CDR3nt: TGCGCCAGCAGCCAAGAAGCGGGACTAGCCTACGAGCAGTACTTC

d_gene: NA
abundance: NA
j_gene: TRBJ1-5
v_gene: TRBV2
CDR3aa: CASREDSYQPQHF
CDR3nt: TGTGCCAGCAGGGAGGACAGTTATCAGCCCCAGCATTTT

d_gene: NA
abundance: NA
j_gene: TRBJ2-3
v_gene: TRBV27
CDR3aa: CASSLGLAEDTQYF
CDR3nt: TGTGCCAGCAGTTTAGGGCTAGCCGAGGATACGCAGTATTTT

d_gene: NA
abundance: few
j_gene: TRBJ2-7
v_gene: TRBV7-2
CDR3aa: CASGLGVSYEQYF
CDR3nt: TGTGCCAGCGGTTTGGGAGTTTCCTACGAGCAGTACTTC

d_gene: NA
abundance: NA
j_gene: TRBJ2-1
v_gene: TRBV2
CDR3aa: CASSPDRSLRFF
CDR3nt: TGTGCCAGCAGCCCTGACAGGAGTCTGAGGTTCTTC

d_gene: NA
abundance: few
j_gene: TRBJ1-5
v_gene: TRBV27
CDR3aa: CASTHREGQPQHF
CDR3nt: TGTGCCAGCACTCACAGGGAGGGTCAGCCCCAGCATTTT

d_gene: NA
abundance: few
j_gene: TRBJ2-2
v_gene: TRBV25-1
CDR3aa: CASSEFGGDTGELFF
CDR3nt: TGTGCCAGCAGTGAATTTGGGGGAGACACCGGGGAGCTGTTTTTT

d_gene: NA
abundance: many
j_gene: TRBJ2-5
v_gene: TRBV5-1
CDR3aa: CASTDRGQQETQYF
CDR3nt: TGCGCCAGCACCGACCGAGGACAGCAAGAGACCCAGTACTTC

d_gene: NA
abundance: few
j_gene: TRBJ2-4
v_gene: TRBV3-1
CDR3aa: CASSRSTVAKNIQYF
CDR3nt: TGTGCCAGCAGCCGTAGCACCGTCGCCAAAAACATTCAGTACTTC

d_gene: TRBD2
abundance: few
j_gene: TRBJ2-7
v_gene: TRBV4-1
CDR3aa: CASSQDGAGLSSYEQYF
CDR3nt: TGCGCCAGCAGCCAAGATGGAGCGGGACTAAGCTCCTACGAGCAGTACTTC

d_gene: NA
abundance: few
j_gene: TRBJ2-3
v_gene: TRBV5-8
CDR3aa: CASSSQGANTDTQYF
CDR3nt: TGTGCCAGCAGCTCTCAAGGAGCTAACACAGATACGCAGTATTTT

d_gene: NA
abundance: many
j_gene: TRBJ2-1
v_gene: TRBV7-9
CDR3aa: CASTFGQYNEQFF
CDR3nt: TGTGCCAGCACCTTTGGACAGTACAATGAGCAGTTCTTC

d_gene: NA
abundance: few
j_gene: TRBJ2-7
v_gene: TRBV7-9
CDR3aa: CASSLGSVSEQYF
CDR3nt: TGTGCCAGCAGCTTGGGGAGTGTGTCCGAGCAGTACTTC